A selection of T cell receptor beta chains follows, all from one sample in a study of radiotherapy plus CTLA-4 blockade in lung cancer. Sequencing used immunoSEQ multiplex PCR; TCRdb keeps in-frame clones, though not all of them. The sample yields 80,000 or so clones, under 80% seen once. This specimen consisted of peripheral blood, obtained from a patient treated with radiotherapy plus ipilimumab. These receptors were taken from a human donor with non-small cell lung cancer who had a partial response to radiotherapy plus ipilimumab. Some clones in this sample may be carry-over from other donors' samples. Each CDR3 is given with its conserved first and last residue. D genes are given only for firm matches. A clone size is listed for some rows: how often the clone was seen (once, few, many), or a class if it is expanded.

v_gene: TRBV18
abundance: once
j_gene: TRBJ2-3
d_gene: NA
CDR3aa: CASSPTVSTDTQYF
CDR3nt: TGTGCCAGCTCCCCGACTGTAAGCACAGATACGCAGTATTTT

v_gene: TRBV6-5
abundance: once
j_gene: TRBJ1-1
d_gene: NA
CDR3aa: CAIGGGKEETEAFF
CDR3nt: TGTGCTATAGGGGGGGGGAAAGAGGAAACTGAAGCTTTCTTT

v_gene: TRBV19
abundance: NA
j_gene: TRBJ1-5
d_gene: NA
CDR3aa: CASSIVGLRQPQHF
CDR3nt: TGTGCCAGTAGTATCGTCGGGTTGAGGCAGCCCCAGCATTTT

v_gene: TRBV6-5
abundance: NA
j_gene: TRBJ2-7
d_gene: NA
CDR3aa: CASSFGQGWREQYF
CDR3nt: TGTGCCAGCAGTTTTGGTCAGGGCTGGCGCGAGCAGTACTTC

v_gene: TRBV5-4
abundance: NA
j_gene: TRBJ2-1
d_gene: NA
CDR3aa: CASSLAVDYKLYNEQFF
CDR3nt: TGTGCCAGCAGCTTGGCCGTCGACTATAAACTCTACAATGAGCAGTTCTTC

v_gene: TRBV5-1
abundance: NA
j_gene: TRBJ2-1
d_gene: TRBD1
CDR3aa: CASSCQPGQKHNEQFF
CDR3nt: TGCGCCAGCAGCTGCCAACCGGGACAGAAACACAATGAGCAGTTCTTC

v_gene: TRBV6-4
abundance: NA
j_gene: TRBJ1-2
d_gene: TRBD1
CDR3aa: CASSDSSHRDRVSWVLYYGYTF
CDR3nt: TGTGCCAGCAGTGACTCTTCACACCGGGACAGGGTGTCATGGGTACTGTACTATGGCTACACCTTC

v_gene: TRBV18
abundance: NA
j_gene: TRBJ1-5
d_gene: NA
CDR3aa: CASSDTDSNQPQHF
CDR3nt: TGTGCCAGCTCAGATACTGATAGCAATCAGCCCCAGCATTTT

v_gene: TRBV7-2
abundance: NA
j_gene: TRBJ1-5
d_gene: TRBD1
CDR3aa: CASSRDRREPQHF
CDR3nt: TGTGCCAGCAGCCGGGACAGACGGGAGCCCCAGCATTTT

v_gene: TRBV6-1
abundance: NA
j_gene: TRBJ2-5
d_gene: TRBD1
CDR3aa: CASSLGRQGTETQYF
CDR3nt: TGTGCCAGCAGTCTAGGGCGACAGGGAACCGAGACCCAGTACTTC

v_gene: TRBV10-2
abundance: NA
j_gene: TRBJ1-4
d_gene: NA
CDR3aa: CASSPGPSGTATNEKLFF
CDR3nt: TGCGCCAGCAGCCCCGGCCCCAGCGGAACCGCAACTAATGAAAAACTGTTTTTT

v_gene: TRBV7-8
abundance: NA
j_gene: TRBJ2-1
d_gene: TRBD2
CDR3aa: CASSLSTSGGYNEQFF
CDR3nt: TGTGCCAGCAGCTTATCTACTAGCGGGGGCTACAATGAGCAGTTCTTC

v_gene: TRBV4-3
abundance: NA
j_gene: TRBJ2-1
d_gene: NA
CDR3aa: CASRSRDLPYNEQFF
CDR3nt: TGCGCCAGCAGGAGCCGGGACTTGCCCTACAATGAGCAGTTCTTC

v_gene: TRBV7-6
abundance: few
j_gene: TRBJ1-6
d_gene: NA
CDR3aa: CASISGGEGNSPLHF
CDR3nt: TGTGCCAGCATCTCGGGGGGGGAAGGGAATTCACCCCTCCACTTT

v_gene: TRBV5-1
abundance: NA
j_gene: TRBJ2-7
d_gene: TRBD1
CDR3aa: CASTRDSSYEQYF
CDR3nt: TGCGCCAGCACCCGGGACAGCTCCTACGAGCAGTACTTC

v_gene: TRBV19
abundance: NA
j_gene: TRBJ1-5
d_gene: TRBD1
CDR3aa: CASSMGQGSQPQHF
CDR3nt: TGTGCCAGTAGTATGGGACAGGGGAGTCAGCCCCAGCATTTT

v_gene: TRBV7-8
abundance: NA
j_gene: TRBJ2-7
d_gene: TRBD1
CDR3aa: CASSWGQYYEQYF
CDR3nt: TGTGCCAGCAGCTGGGGACAGTATTACGAGCAGTACTTC

v_gene: TRBV4-2
abundance: NA
j_gene: TRBJ2-5
d_gene: TRBD2
CDR3aa: CASSQAERGVDETQYF
CDR3nt: TGTGCCAGCAGCCAAGCCGAGCGGGGGGTAGATGAGACCCAGTACTTC

v_gene: TRBV6-5
abundance: once
j_gene: TRBJ1-5
d_gene: NA
CDR3aa: CASGPGQGKNQPQHF
CDR3nt: TGTGCCAGCGGACCCGGGCAGGGGAAGAATCAGCCCCAGCATTTT

v_gene: TRBV7-9
abundance: NA
j_gene: TRBJ1-2
d_gene: NA
CDR3aa: CASSLLSGDYGYTF
CDR3nt: TGTGCCAGCAGCTTACTTTCCGGGGACTATGGCTACACCTTC

v_gene: TRBV2
abundance: NA
j_gene: TRBJ1-5
d_gene: NA
CDR3aa: CASSQSNQPQHF
CDR3nt: TGTGCCAGCAGTCAAAGCAATCAGCCCCAGCATTTT

v_gene: TRBV2
abundance: NA
j_gene: TRBJ2-3
d_gene: TRBD1
CDR3aa: CASSVGTVSTDTQYF
CDR3nt: TGTGCCAGCAGTGTAGGGACAGTTAGCACAGATACGCAGTATTTT

v_gene: TRBV29-1
abundance: few
j_gene: TRBJ2-4
d_gene: NA
CDR3aa: CSVELNRADIQYF
CDR3nt: TGCAGCGTTGAACTTAACAGGGCCGACATTCAGTACTTC

v_gene: TRBV7-2
abundance: NA
j_gene: TRBJ1-2
d_gene: TRBD1
CDR3aa: CASSLGGQGVGGYTF
CDR3nt: TGTGCCAGCAGCTTAGGAGGACAGGGGGTTGGAGGCTACACCTTC